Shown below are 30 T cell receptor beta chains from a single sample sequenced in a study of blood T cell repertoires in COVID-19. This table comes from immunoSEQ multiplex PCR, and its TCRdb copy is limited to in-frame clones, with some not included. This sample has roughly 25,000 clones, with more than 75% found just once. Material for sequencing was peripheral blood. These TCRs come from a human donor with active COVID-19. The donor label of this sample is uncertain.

The CDR3 here is CASSPNARLEGGDTQYF. The CDR3, as DNA: TGTGCCAGCAGCCCAAACGCCCGACTAGAAGGTGGAGATACGCAGTATTTT. V gene TRBV27 combines with J gene TRBJ2-3; a weak D match, TRBD2 (6 bases). The CDR3 loop spans 17 amino acids. Trimming pared 6 bases from V and 5 bases from J, leaving 24 bases between. Looked up from germline, CDR1 is MNHEY and CDR2 is SMNVEV (reference sequence).

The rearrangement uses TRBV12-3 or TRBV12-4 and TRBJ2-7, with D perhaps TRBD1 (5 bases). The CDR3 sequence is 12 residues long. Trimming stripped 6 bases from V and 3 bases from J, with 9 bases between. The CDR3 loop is CASSDDSYEQYF. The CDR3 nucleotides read TGTGCCAGCAGCGATGACAGCTACGAGCAGTACTTC.

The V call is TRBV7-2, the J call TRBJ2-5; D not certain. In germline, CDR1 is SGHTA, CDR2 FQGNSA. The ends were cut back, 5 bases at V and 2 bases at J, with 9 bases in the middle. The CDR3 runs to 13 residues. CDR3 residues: CASSAPIQETQYF. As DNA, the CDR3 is TGTGCCAGCAGCGCGCCAATACAAGAGACCCAGTACTTC.

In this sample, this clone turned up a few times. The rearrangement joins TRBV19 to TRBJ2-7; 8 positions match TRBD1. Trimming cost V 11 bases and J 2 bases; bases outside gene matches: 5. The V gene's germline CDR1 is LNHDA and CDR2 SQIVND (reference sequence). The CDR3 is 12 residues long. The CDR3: CASQGEAYEQYF. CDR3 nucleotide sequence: TGTGCCTCACAGGGGGAAGCCTACGAGCAGTACTTC.

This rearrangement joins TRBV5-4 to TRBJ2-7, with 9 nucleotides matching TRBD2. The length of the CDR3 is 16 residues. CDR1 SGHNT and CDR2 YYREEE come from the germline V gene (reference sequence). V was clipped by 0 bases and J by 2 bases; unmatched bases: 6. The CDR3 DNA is TGTGCCAGCAGCTTGGCCGGGCGGGGGGGCCCCTACGAGCAGTACTTC. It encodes CASSLAGRGGPYEQYF.

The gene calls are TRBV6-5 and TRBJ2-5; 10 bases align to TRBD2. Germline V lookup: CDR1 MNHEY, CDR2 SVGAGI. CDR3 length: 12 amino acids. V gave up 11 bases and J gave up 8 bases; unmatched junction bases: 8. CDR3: CAGGAGGPTQYF. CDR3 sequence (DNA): TGTGCCGGCGGAGCGGGGGGGCCAACCCAGTACTTC.

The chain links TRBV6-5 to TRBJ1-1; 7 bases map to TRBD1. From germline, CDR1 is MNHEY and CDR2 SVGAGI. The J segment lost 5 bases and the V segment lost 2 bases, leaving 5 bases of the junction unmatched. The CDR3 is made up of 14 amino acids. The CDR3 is CASSYTGAQTEAFF. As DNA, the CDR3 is TGTGCCAGCAGTTACACAGGGGCGCAGACTGAAGCTTTCTTT.

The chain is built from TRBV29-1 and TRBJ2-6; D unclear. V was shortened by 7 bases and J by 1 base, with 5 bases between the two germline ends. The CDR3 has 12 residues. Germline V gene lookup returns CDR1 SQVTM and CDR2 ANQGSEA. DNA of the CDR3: TGCAGCGCCGGTTCTGGGGCCAACGTCCTGACTTTC. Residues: CSAGSGANVLTF.

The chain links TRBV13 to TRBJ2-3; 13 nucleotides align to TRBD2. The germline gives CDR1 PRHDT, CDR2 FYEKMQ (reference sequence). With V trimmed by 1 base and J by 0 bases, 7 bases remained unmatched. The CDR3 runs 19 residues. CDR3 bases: TGTGCCAGCAGCTTAGACCCCGGGACTAGCGGGGACAGCACAGATACGCAGTATTTT. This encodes CASSLDPGTSGDSTDTQYF.

CDR3 sequence: CASSLDLTSGRAGWDEQFF. In nucleotides, the CDR3 is TGTGCCAGCAGCTTAGACCTAACTAGCGGGAGGGCCGGATGGGATGAGCAGTTCTTC. This sequence joins TRBV7-2 and TRBJ2-1, with 13 bases lining up with TRBD2. V was pared by 1 base and J by 8 bases, with 14 bases of the junction left unmatched. CDR3 length equals 19 residues. Germline CDR1 is SGHTA and CDR2 is FQGNSA.

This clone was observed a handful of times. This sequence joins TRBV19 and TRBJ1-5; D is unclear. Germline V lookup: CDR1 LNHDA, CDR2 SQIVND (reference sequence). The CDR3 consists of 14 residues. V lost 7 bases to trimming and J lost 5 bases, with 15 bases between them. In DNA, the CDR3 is TGTGCCAGTAAGAGAGAGTGGTCGGATCAGCCCCAGCATTTT. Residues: CASKREWSDQPQHF.

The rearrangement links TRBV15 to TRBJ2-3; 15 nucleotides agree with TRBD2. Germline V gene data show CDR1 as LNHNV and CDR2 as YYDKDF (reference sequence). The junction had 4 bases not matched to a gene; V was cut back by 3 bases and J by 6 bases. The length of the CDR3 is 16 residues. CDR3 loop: CATSRQGTSGGDTQYF. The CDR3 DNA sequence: TGTGCCACCAGCAGGCAAGGGACTAGCGGGGGGGATACGCAGTATTTT.

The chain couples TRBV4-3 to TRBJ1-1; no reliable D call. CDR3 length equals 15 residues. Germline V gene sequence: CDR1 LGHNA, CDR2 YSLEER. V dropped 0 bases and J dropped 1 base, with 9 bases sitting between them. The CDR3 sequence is CASSQDGWQNTEAFF. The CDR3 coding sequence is TGCGCCAGCAGCCAAGATGGCTGGCAGAACACTGAAGCTTTCTTT.

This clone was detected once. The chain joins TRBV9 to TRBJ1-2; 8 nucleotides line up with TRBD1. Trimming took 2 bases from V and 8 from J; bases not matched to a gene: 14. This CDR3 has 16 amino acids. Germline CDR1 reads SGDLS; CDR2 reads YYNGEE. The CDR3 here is CASSVGTGKEGGGYTF. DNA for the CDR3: TGTGCCAGCAGCGTCGGGACAGGCAAGGAAGGAGGAGGCTACACCTTC. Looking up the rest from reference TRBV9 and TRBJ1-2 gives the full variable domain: DSGVTQTPKHLITATGQRVTLRCSPRSGDLSVYWYQQSLDQGLQFLIQYYNGEERAKGNILERFSAQQFPDLHSELNLSSLELGDSALYFCASSVGTGKEGGGYTFGSGTRLTVV.

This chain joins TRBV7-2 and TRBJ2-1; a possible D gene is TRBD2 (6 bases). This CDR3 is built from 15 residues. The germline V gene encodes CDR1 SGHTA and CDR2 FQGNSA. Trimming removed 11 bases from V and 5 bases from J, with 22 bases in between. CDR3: CASGRVLAGHNEQFF. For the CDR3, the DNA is TGTGCCTCCGGCAGGGTACTCGCGGGACACAATGAGCAGTTCTTC. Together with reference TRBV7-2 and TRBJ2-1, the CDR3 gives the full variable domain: GAGVSQSPSNKVTEKGKDVELRCDPISGHTALYWYRQSLGQGLEFLIYFQGNSAPDKSGLPSDRFSAERTGGSVSTLTIQRTQQEDSAVYLCASGRVLAGHNEQFFGPGTRLTVL.

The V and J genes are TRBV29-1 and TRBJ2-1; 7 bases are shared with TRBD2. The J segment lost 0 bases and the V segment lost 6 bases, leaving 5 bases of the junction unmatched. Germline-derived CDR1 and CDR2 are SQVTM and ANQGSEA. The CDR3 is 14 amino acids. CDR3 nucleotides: TGCAGCGTCGAGACTAGCTCCTCCTACAATGAGCAGTTCTTC. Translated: CSVETSSSYNEQFF.

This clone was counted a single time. The CDR3 loop reads CASSTTSGSRETQYF. The DNA of the CDR3 is TGTGCCAGCAGCACCACTAGCGGGAGCCGGGAGACCCAGTACTTC. J is TRBJ2-5 and V is TRBV6-2 or TRBV6-3, with TRBD2 matching over 11 bases. The trim removed 6 bases at V and 5 bases at J, leaving 8 bases unmatched. CDR3 length: 15 residues. Germline CDR1 and CDR2: MNHEY and SVGEGT.

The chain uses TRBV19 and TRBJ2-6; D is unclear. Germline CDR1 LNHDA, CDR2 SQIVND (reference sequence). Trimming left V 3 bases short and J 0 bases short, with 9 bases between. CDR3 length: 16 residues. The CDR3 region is CASSIFSLSGANVLTF. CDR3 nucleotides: TGTGCCAGTAGTATCTTCTCTCTCTCTGGGGCCAACGTCCTGACTTTC.

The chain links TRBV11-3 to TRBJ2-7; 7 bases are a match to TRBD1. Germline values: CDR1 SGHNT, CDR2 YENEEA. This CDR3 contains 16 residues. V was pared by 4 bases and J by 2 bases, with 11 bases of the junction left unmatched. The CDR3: CASSSSAGTEPYEQYF. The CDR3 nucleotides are TGTGCCAGCAGCTCCTCCGCCGGGACAGAACCCTACGAGCAGTACTTC.

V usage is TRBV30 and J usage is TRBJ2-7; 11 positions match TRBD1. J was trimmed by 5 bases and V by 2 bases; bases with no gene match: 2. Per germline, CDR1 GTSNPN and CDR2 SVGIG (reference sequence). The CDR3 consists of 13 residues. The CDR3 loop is CAWSLGQGDEQYF. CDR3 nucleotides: TGTGCCTGGAGTTTGGGACAGGGGGACGAGCAGTACTTC.

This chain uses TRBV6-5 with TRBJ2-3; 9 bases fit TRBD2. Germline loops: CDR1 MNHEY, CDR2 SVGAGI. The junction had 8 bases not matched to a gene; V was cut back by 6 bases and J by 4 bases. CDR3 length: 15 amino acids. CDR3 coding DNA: TGTGCCAGCAGGAGCGGGGGGCAGGGGGCAGATACGCAGTATTTT. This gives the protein CASRSGGQGADTQYF.

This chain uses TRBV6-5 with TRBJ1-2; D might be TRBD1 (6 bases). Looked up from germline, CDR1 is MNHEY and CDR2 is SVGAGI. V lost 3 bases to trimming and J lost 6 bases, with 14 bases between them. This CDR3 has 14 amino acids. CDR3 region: CASSYIWGHNGYTF. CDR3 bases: TGTGCCAGCAGTTATATTTGGGGGCATAATGGCTACACCTTC.

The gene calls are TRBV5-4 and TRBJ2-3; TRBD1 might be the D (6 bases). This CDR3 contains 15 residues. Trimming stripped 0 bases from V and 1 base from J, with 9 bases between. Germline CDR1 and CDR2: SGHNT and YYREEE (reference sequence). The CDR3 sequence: CASSLGRGRTDTQYF. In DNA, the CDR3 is TGTGCCAGCAGCTTGGGCAGGGGTCGCACAGATACGCAGTATTTT.

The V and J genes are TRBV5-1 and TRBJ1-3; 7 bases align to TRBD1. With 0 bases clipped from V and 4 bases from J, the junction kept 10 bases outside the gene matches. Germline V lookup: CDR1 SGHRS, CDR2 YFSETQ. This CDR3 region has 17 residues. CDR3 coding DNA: TGCGCCAGCAGCTTGGGGGGACAGTTACTTCAAGGAAACACCATATATTTT. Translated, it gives CASSLGGQLLQGNTIYF.

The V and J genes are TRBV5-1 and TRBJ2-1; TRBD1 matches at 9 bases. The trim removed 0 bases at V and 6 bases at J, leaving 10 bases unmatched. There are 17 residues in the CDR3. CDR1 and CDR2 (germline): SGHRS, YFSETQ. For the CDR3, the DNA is TGCGCCAGCAGCTTGGACCCGGGACAGGGCTCGGCCAATGAGCAGTTCTTC. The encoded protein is CASSLDPGQGSANEQFF.

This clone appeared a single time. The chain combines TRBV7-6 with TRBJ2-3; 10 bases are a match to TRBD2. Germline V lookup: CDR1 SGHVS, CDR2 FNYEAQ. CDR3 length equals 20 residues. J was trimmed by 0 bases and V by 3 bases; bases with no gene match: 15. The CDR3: CASSLIGSGTSVTSTDTQYF. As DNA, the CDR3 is TGTGCCAGCAGCTTGATCGGGAGCGGGACTAGCGTGACTAGCACAGATACGCAGTATTTT.

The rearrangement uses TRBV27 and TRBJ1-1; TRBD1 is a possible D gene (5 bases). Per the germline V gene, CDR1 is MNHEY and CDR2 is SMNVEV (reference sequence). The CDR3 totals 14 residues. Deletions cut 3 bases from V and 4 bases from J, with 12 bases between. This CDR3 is CASSFRGSGTEAFF. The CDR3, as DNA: TGTGCCAGCAGTTTCCGGGGGTCTGGCACTGAAGCTTTCTTT.

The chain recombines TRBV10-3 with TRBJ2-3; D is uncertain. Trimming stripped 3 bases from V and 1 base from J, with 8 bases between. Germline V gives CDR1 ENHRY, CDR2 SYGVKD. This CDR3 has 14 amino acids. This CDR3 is CAISELTGTDTQYF. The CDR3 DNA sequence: TGTGCCATCAGTGAACTAACCGGCACAGATACGCAGTATTTT.

CDR3 sequence reads: CAVSHRGGHNTEAFF. In DNA form, the CDR3 reads TGTGCCGTTTCCCACAGGGGAGGTCATAACACTGAAGCTTTCTTT. The rearrangement uses TRBV10-3 and TRBJ1-1; TRBD1 matches 7 bases. The germline V gene encodes CDR1 ENHRY and CDR2 SYGVKD. The CDR3 consists of 15 residues. The V segment lost 11 bases and the J segment 2 bases; nucleotides outside the gene matches: 14.

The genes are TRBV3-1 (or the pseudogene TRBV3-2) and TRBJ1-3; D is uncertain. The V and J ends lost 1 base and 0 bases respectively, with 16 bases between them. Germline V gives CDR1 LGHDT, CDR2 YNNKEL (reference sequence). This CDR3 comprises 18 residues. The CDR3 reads CASSQVGRLAGSGNTIYF. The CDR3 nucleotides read TGTGCCAGCAGCCAAGTGGGGAGGTTGGCGGGCTCTGGAAACACCATATATTTT.